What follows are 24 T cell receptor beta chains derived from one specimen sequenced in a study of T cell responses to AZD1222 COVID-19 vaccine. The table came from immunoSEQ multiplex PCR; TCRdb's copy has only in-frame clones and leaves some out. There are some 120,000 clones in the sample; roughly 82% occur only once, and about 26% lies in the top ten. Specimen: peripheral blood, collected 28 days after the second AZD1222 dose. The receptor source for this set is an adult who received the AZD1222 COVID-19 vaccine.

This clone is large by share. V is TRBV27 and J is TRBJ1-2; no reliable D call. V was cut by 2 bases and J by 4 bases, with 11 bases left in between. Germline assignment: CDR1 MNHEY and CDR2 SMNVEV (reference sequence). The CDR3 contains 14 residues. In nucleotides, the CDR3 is TGTGCCAGCAGTTTAGAACCAGTAACCTATGGCTACACCTTC. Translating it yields CASSLEPVTYGYTF.

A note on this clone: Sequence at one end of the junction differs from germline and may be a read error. This CDR3 reads CASSIASGTEAFF. The CDR3 nucleotides are TGTGCCAGCAGTATAGCGTCCGGGACTGAAGCTTTCTTT. The chain uses TRBV12-3 or TRBV12-4 and TRBJ1-1, with unresolved D. The CDR3 has 13 residues.

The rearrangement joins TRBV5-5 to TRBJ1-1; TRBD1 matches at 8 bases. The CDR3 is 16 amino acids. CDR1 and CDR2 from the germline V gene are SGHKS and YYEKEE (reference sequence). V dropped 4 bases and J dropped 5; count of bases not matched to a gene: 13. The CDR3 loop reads CASSPGQGKSETEAFF. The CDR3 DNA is TGTGCCAGCAGCCCAGGACAGGGAAAGAGTGAGACTGAAGCTTTCTTT.

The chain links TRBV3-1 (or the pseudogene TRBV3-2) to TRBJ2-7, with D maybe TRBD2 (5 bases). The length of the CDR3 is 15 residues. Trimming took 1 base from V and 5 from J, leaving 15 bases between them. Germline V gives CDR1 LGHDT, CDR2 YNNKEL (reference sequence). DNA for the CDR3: TGTGCCAGCAGCCAAGCCCGGACTGTGTGGAACGAGCAGTACTTC. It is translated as CASSQARTVWNEQYF.

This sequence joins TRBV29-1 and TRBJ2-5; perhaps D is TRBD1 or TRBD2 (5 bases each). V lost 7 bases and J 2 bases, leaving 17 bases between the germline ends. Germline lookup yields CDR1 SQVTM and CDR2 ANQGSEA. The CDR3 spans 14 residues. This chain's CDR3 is CSGRAGWGQETQYF. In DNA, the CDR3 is TGCAGCGGCCGTGCCGGATGGGGGCAAGAGACCCAGTACTTC.

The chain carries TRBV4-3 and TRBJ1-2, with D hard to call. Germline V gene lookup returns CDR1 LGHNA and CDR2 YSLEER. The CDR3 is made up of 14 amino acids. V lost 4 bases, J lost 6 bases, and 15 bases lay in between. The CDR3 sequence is CASSPINPADGYTF. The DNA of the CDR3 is TGCGCCAGCAGCCCAATCAACCCTGCTGATGGCTACACCTTC.

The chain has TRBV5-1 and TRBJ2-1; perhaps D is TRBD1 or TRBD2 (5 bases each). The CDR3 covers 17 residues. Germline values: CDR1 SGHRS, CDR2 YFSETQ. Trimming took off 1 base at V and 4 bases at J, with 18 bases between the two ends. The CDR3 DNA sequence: TGCGCCAGCAGCTTGTCGTATTCGGGACCACAATACAATGAGCAGTTCTTC. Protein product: CASSLSYSGPQYNEQFF.

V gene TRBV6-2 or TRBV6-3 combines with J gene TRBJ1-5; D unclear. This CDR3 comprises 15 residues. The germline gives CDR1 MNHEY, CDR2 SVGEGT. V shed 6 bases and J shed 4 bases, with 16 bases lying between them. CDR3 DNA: TGTGCCAGCAGCCGCATGTGGGGTGGGAATCAGCCCCAGCATTTT. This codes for CASSRMWGGNQPQHF.

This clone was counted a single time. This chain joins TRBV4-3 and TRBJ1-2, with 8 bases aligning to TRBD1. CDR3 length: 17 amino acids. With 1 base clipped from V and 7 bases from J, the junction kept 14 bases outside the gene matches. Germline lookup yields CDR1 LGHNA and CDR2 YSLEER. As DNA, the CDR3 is TGCGCCAGCAGCCAAGTTAGCCAGGGGGCGCAGGATGGTGGCTACACCTTC. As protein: CASSQVSQGAQDGGYTF.

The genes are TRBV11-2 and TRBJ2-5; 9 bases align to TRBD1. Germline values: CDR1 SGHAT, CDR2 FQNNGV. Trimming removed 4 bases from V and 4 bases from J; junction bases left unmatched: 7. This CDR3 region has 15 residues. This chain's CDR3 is CASSSRTGVRETQYF. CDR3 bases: TGTGCCAGCAGCTCCCGGACAGGGGTGAGAGAGACCCAGTACTTC.

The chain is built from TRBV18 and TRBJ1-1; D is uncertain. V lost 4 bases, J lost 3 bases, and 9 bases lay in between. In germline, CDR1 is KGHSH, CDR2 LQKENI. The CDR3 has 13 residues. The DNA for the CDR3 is TGTGCCAGCTCACTTACAGAGGACACTGAAGCTTTCTTT. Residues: CASSLTEDTEAFF.

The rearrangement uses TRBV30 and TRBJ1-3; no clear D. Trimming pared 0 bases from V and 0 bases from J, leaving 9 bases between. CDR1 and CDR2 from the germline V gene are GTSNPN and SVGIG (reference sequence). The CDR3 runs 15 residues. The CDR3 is CAWSVKALSGNTIYF. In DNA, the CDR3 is TGTGCCTGGAGTGTTAAAGCCCTCTCTGGAAACACCATATATTTT.

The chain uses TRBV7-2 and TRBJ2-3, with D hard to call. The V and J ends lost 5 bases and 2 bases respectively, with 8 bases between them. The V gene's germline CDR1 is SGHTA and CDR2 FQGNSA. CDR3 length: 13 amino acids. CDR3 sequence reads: CASSLAFTDTQYF. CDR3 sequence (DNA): TGTGCCAGCAGCCTTGCGTTCACAGATACGCAGTATTTT.

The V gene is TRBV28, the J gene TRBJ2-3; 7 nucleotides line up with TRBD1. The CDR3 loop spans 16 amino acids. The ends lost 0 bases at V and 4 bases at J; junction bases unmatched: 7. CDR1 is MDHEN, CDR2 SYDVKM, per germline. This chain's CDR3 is CASSLWGAGGADTQYF. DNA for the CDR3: TGTGCCAGCAGTTTATGGGGGGCAGGGGGAGCAGATACGCAGTATTTT.

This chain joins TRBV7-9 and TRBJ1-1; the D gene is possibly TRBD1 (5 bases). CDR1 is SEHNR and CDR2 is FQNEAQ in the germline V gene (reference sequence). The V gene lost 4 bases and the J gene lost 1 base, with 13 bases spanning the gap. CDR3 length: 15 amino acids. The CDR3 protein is CASSSGARRNTEAFF. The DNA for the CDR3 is TGTGCCAGCAGCTCTGGGGCGAGAAGGAACACTGAAGCTTTCTTT.

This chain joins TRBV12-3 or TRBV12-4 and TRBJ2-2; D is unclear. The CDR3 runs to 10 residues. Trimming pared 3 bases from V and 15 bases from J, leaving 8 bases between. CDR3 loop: CASSLDRVFF. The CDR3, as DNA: TGTGCCAGCAGTTTGGACCGGGTGTTTTTT.

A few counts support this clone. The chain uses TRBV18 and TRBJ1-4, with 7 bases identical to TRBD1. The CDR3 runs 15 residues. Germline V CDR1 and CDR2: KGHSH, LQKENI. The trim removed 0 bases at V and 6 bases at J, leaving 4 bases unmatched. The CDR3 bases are TGTGCCAGCTCACCACCGACAGGGAGGTATGAAAAACTGTTTTTT. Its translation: CASSPPTGRYEKLFF.

The CDR3 protein is CSAPGQGASTEAFF. The CDR3 region has the DNA TGCAGCGCTCCCGGACAGGGGGCAAGTACTGAAGCTTTCTTT. The V and J genes are TRBV29-1 and TRBJ1-1; the match to TRBD1 covers 11 bases. CDR3 size: 14 residues. V lost 7 bases and J lost 5; bases outside the gene matches: 9. Germline loops: CDR1 SQVTM, CDR2 ANQGSEA.

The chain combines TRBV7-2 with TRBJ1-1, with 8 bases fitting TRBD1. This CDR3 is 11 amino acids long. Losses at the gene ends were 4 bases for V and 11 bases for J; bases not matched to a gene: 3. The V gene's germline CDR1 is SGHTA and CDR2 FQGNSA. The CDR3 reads CASSSDRVAFF. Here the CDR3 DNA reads TGTGCCAGCAGCTCGGACAGGGTCGCTTTCTTT.

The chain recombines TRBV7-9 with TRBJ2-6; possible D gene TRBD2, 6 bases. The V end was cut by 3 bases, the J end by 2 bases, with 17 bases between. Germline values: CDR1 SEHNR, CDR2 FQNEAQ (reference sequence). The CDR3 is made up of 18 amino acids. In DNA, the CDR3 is TGTGCCAGCAGCTTGGATCTTGAAGCGGGCGCTGGGGCCAACGTCCTGACTTTC. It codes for CASSLDLEAGAGANVLTF. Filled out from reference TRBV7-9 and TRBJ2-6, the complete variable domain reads DTGVSQNPRHKITKRGQNVTFRCDPISEHNRLYWYRQTLGQGPEFLTYFQNEAQLEKSRLLSDRFSAERPKGSFSTLEIQRTEQGDSAMYLCASSLDLEAGAGANVLTFGAGSRLTVL.

CDR3 bases: TGTGCCAGCAGCCAGGACAGGGGAAAAGCTTTCTTT. Translation: CASSQDRGKAFF. This chain joins TRBV9 and TRBJ1-1; 9 positions match TRBD1. CDR3 length: 12 residues. J gave up 9 bases and V 4 bases, and 4 bases lay outside the gene matches. The germline V gene encodes CDR1 SGDLS and CDR2 YYNGEE.

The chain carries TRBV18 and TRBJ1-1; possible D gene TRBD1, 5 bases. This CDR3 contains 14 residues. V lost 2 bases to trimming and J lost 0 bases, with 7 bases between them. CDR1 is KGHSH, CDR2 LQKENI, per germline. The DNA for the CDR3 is TGTGCCAGCTCACCAATGACAGTGAACACTGAAGCTTTCTTT. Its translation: CASSPMTVNTEAFF.

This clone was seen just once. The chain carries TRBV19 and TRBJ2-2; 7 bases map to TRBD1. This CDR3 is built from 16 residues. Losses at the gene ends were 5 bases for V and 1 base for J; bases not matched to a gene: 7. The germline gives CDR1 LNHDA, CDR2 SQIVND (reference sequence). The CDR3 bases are TGTGCCAGTAGTCAGATGGACAGGAGGAACACCGGGGAGCTGTTTTTT. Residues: CASSQMDRRNTGELFF. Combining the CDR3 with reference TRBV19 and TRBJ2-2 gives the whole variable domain DGGITQSPKYLFRKEGQNVTLSCEQNLNHDAMYWYRQDPGQGLRLIYYSQIVNDFQKGDIAEGYSVSREKKESFPLTVTSAQKNPTAFYLCASSQMDRRNTGELFFGEGSRLTVL.

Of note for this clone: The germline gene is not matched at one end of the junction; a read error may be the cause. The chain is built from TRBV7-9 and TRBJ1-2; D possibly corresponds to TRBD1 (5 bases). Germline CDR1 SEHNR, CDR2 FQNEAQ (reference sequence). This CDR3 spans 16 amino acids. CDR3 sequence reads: CASSLATAGTRRLGTF. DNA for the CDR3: TGTGCCAGCAGCCTAGCAACCGCCGGGACCCGTCGTCTGGGCACCTTC.